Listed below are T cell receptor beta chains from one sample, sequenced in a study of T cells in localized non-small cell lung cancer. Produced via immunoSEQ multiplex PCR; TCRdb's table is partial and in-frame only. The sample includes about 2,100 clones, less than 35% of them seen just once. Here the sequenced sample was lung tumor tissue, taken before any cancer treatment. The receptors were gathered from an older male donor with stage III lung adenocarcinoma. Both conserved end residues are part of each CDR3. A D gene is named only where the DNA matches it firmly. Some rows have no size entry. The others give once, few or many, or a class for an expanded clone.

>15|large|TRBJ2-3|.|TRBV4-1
TGCGCCAGCAGCCAGGTTGCTTCCGGCACAGATACGCAGTATTTT
CASSQVASGTDTQYF
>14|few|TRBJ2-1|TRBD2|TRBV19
TGTGCCAGCCTGACTAGCCGTAAACCAAATGAGCAGTTCTTC
CASLTSRKPNEQFF
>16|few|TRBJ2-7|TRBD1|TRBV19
TGTGCCAGTAGTTTGATGTCGGGACAGGGGGGGTACGAGCAGTACTTC
CASSLMSGQGGYEQYF
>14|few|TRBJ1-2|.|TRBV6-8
TGTGCCAGCACCCACGGGGTGGGCGTTGATGGCTACACCTTC
CASTHGVGVDGYTF
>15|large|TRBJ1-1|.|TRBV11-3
TGTGCCAGCAGTCCGTACGGGCCAGGGAACACTGAAGCTTTCTTT
CASSPYGPGNTEAFF
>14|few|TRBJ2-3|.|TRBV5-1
TGCGCCAGCAGCTCGGGACAAGGAGGGGATACGCAGTATTTT
CASSSGQGGDTQYF
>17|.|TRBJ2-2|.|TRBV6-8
TGTGCCAGCAGTTACGAGACGGGGGCCCTGAACACCGGGGAGCTGTTTTTT
CASSYETGALNTGELFF
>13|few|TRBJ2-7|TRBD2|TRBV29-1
TGCAGCGTGACCAAGCGGGAGGTCCACGAGCAGTACTTC
CSVTKREVHEQYF
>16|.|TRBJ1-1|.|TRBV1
TGCGCCAGCAGCTCTGGAGTTGGGGCTATGAACACTGAAGCTTTCTTT
CASSSGVGAMNTEAFF
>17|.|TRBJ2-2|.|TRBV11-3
TGTGCCAGCAGCTTAGGGGCCGGACTACTCAACACCGGGGAGCTGTTTTTT
CASSLGAGLLNTGELFF
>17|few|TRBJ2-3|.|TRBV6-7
TGTGCCAGCAGTTACTCGGTGGTTCCAGGGGGCACAGATACGCAGTATTTT
CASSYSVVPGGTDTQYF
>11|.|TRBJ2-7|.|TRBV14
TGTGCCAGCAGCGCCAACTACGAGCAGTACTTC
CASSANYEQYF